The T cell receptor (beta chain) under discussion was sequenced for a study of vaccination and CD4 T cells after COVID-19. Across the whole study: Cells were stimulated with overlapping spike peptide pools from SARS-CoV-2, HCoV-NL63, HCoV-OC43 and HCoV-229E. As control conditions, cultures were given either a CEFX pool serving as positive control, an HIV-1 Nef pool, or no peptide at all.

The germline V gene has CDR1 MDHEN and CDR2 SYDVKM. The ends were cut back, 5 bases at V and 0 bases at J, with 8 bases in the middle. The CDR3 sequence is 15 residues long. The time point: late sampling 161 to 241 days after vaccination in a few convalescent patients. Treatment indicated: roughly 11-day PBMC culture with coronavirus spike peptide pools or control peptides (ViraFEST assay). Having spent nine to eleven days in culture, CD4+ T cells were then isolated by negative selection. A remark on this clonotype: Antigen unknown.

The Oncomine TCR Beta short-read assay was applied to DNA of cultured CD4+ T cells. Each CDR3 protein gets one entry after TCRdb re-called the PCR reads with MiXCR. The sample lists around 27,000 distinct CDR3 sequences; 28% were seen once. Study outcomes and limitations: Going from about 20 to 38, median SARS-CoV-2-reactive clonotypes did not rise significantly.

This TCR was sampled from a human donor who had recovered from COVID-19. The V call is TRBV28, the J call TRBJ2-6, with D maybe TRBD1 (5 bases). Sequences were derived from CD4+ T cells from blood, cultured in vitro, sampled about 7 months after SARS-CoV-2 vaccination. The CDR3 region is CASSRQLSGANVLTF. CDR3 sequence (DNA): TGTGCCAGCAGTCGACAGCTCTCTGGGGCCAACGTCCTGACTTTC.